One TCR beta chain is described in this entry. Its antigen remains unknown. These data originate in a study of cytomegalovirus exposure and HLA in healthy donors. Study-wide results and caveats: When analyzed later, the rates of TCR association showed variation by HLA locus, with DRB1 the most and HLA-C the fewest. An analysis was carried out later, and it reportedly showed fewer N-insertions in an Asian-associated ancestry cluster than the approximately 610-donor mean.

The CDR3 sequence is 12 residues long. V lost 4 bases, J lost 8 bases, and 8 bases lay in between. The germline V gene encodes CDR1 MNHEY and CDR2 SVGAGI. Donors showed nominal health when sampled, although they likely had unrecorded immune exposures. The PCR made use of 60 Vbeta and 13 Jbeta primers. The table came from immunoSEQ multiplex PCR; TCRdb's copy has only in-frame clones and leaves some out. The sample totals about 140,000 clones. This TCR came from a woman between 18 and 29 years old in good health and CMV-seronegative. This chain connects TRBV6-5 to TRBJ1-4; D gene ambiguous. The specimen was PBMCs. The CDR3 region is CASSSRGEKLFF. As DNA, the CDR3 is TGTGCCAGCAGTTCGAGAGGGGAAAAACTGTTTTTT.